This TCR beta chain emerged from a study of blood T cell repertoires in COVID-19. Overall study context: Samples of COVID-19 (acute and convalescent) were obtained from the United States, Italy and Spain. Nucleic acid was either cDNA or gDNA, and it came from T cells, B-cell-depleted T cells, or PBMCs.

In the study's own analysis: Counts of nucleated cells, estimated from reference gene primer amplification, were obtained. TCRdb keeps only in-frame clones here, not all; method: immunoSEQ multiplex PCR. The V and J calls and the clone size are those of that table, but D and trimming were determined from the DNA. The profile shows around 82,000 clones, around 85% of them singletons. The Seattle site enrolled patients during active infection and followed them longitudinally. The sample comprised peripheral blood. This receptor was taken from a man aged 45-60 years with COVID-19, enrolled during active disease.

CDR3 bases: TGTGCCAGCAGCTTACTCCAGGCAGAGCAGTTCTTC. Its protein product is CASSLLQAEQFF. This chain connects TRBV7-9 to TRBJ2-1; D is uncertain. Germline V lookup: CDR1 SEHNR, CDR2 FQNEAQ (reference sequence). The CDR3 sequence is 12 residues long. V lost 2 bases to trimming and J lost 10 bases, with 9 bases between them.